This record concerns one T cell receptor gamma chain sequence. There is no known antigen for this receptor. With only one base between it and a far larger clone, this is likely a read error. Other DNA variants within this sample encode the same CDR3. The CDR3 spans 14 residues, from the cysteine through the phenylalanine. Only the CDR3 region is kept as DNA, spanning 42 bases read in frame from base 1. Taken from the germline V gene, the CDR1 and CDR2 loops are VINAFY and YDVSNSKD. These data come from a study of human gamma delta and Vdelta1 T cells (dated by TCRdb to between 2018 and 2020). At the level of the whole study: The study examined Delta One T cells, which are Vd1+ gamma-delta T cells, as cytotoxic effectors against acute myeloid leukemia.

Libraries were constructed by PCR. TCRdb names Illumina MiSeq as the instrument used. TCRdb reran clone calling on the public reads with CATT; rows sharing one DNA sequence were then combined. This sample has thousands of gamma-chain clones in its table, and roughly 5.2% of those were observed once. The ten largest clones take up about 12% of the sample. The sample consisted of naive CD27+ Vdelta1 gamma-delta T cells from blood. The TCR was taken from a human donor in good health. The rearranged chain carries TRGV5 and TRGJ1 or TRGJ2. CDR3 sequence: CATWDRRGYYKKLF. The nucleotide sequence is TGTGCCACCTGGGACAGGAGGGGTTATTATAAGAAACTATTT.